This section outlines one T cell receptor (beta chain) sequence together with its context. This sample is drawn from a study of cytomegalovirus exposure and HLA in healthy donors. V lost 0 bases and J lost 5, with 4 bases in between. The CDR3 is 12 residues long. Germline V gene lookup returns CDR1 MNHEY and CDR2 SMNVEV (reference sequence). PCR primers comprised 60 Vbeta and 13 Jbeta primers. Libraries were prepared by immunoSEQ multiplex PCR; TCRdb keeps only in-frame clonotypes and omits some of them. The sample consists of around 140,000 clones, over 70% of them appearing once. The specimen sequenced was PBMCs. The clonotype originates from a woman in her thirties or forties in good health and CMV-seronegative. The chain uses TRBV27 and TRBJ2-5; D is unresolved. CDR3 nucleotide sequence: TGTGCCAGCAGTTTATCGGGCGAGACCCAGTACTTC. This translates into CASSLSGETQYF.